This TCR beta chain was identified during a study of CD8 T cells in ankylosing spondylitis. Study findings and constraints: Several highly homologous variants made up a TCR beta motif that seemed to typify ankylosing spondylitis blood. Some motif variants had been reported before (in reactive arthritis synovial fluid and blood). Relatively scarce in peripheral blood, disease-linked clones were CD8+.

The junction had 3 bases not matched to a gene; V was cut back by 3 bases and J by 5 bases. The CDR3 runs 13 residues. TCRdb redid the calling of the 5' RACE reads with MiXCR, one entry per CDR3 protein. The sample has 30,000 to 45,000 distinct CDR3 sequences, 9% to 12% seen once. This clonotype came up many times. Its antigen is still unknown. The sequenced material came from blood, either unsorted or a sorted T cell fraction (not recorded which). The TCR originated in a male donor with ankylosing spondylitis or in good health (not recorded which). The chain joins TRBV12-3 or TRBV12-4 to TRBJ2-5; 7 bases fit TRBD2. The CDR3 protein is CASSLYGGETQYF. The CDR3 DNA reads as TGTGCCAGCAGTTTGTACGGGGGGGAGACCCAGTACTTC.